This is a list of T cell receptor beta chains from one sample in a study of blood T cell repertoires in COVID-19. Clones were read by immunoSEQ multiplex PCR, and TCRdb kept only the in-frame ones, dropping some. The sample has 300,000 to 400,000 clones; around nine tenths are singletons. The sequencing input was peripheral blood. These receptors were collected from a woman in her 70s with COVID-19, enrolled during active disease. CDR3s include the opening cysteine and the closing phenylalanine or tryptophan. A D gene is named only where the DNA matches it firmly. A row's size may be missing; if present it is once, few, many or a size class.

d_gene | j_gene | v_gene | abundance | CDR3aa | CDR3nt
TRBD2 | TRBJ2-1 | TRBV12-3/TRBV12-4 | . | CASSLGGYNEQFF | TGTGCCAGCAGCTTGGGGGGGTACAATGAGCAGTTCTTC
TRBD1 | TRBJ1-2 | TRBV29-1 | . | CSVVGQGTSYTF | TGCAGCGTGGTGGGACAGGGTACCTCTTACACCTTC
TRBD1 | TRBJ1-6 | TRBV18 | . | CASSPGQGQSPLHF | TGTGCCAGCTCTCCGGGACAGGGGCAATCACCCCTCCACTTT
. | TRBJ1-3 | TRBV2 | once | CAGNRDIGNTIYF | TGTGCCGGCAACAGGGATATAGGAAACACCATATATTTT
TRBD1 | TRBJ1-1 | TRBV11-2 | . | CASSTGQGPAEAFF | TGTGCCAGCAGCACAGGACAGGGCCCCGCTGAAGCTTTCTTT
TRBD1 | TRBJ1-2 | TRBV6-5 | . | CASRKGARGYTF | TGTGCCAGCAGAAAGGGGGCGAGGGGCTACACCTTC
TRBD2 | TRBJ2-3 | TRBV28 | . | CASSEGLAGFTDTQYF | TGTGCCAGCAGTGAGGGACTAGCGGGGTTCACAGATACGCAGTATTTT
. | TRBJ1-1 | TRBV3-1/TRBV3-2 | . | CASSQVVRVSAEAFF | TGTGCCAGCAGCCAAGTCGTCAGGGTCTCCGCTGAAGCTTTCTTT
TRBD1 | TRBJ1-6 | TRBV30 | . | CAWKTGTGGVVFNSPLHF | TGTGCCTGGAAAACCGGGACAGGGGGCGTAGTCTTTAATTCACCCCTCCACTTT
. | TRBJ1-2 | TRBV28 | . | CASSFAYSYGYTF | TGTGCCAGCAGTTTTGCATACTCCTATGGCTACACCTTC
. | TRBJ1-1 | TRBV29-1 | . | CSVGQTATEAFF | TGCAGCGTTGGACAGACGGCCACTGAAGCTTTCTTT
TRBD1 | TRBJ1-4 | TRBV10-3 | . | CAVNRGPDEKLFF | TGTGCCGTCAACAGGGGGCCGGATGAAAAACTGTTTTTT
TRBD1 | TRBJ1-2 | TRBV5-6 | . | CASSFFLTGRGYTF | TGTGCCAGCAGCTTCTTCCTGACAGGGCGAGGCTACACCTTC
. | TRBJ2-7 | TRBV30 | . | CAWSVVHTSYEQYF | TGTGCCTGGAGTGTAGTTCACACCTCCTACGAGCAGTACTTC
. | TRBJ1-6 | TRBV19 | . | CASSIDTGSFGSPLHF | TGTGCCAGTAGTATAGATACAGGCTCCTTTGGTTCACCCCTCCACTTT
TRBD2 | TRBJ2-3 | TRBV24-1 | . | CATSDPSGLALHTQYF | TGTGCCACCAGTGACCCTAGCGGACTTGCTTTACATACGCAGTATTTT
TRBD2 | TRBJ2-1 | TRBV24-1 | few | CATSDTRGGGSKEQFF | TGTGCCACCAGTGACACCCGGGGGGGCGGGTCGAAGGAGCAGTTCTTC
. | TRBJ1-3 | TRBV9 | . | CASSVAGGGNTIYF | TGTGCCAGCAGCGTAGCGGGGGGTGGAAACACCATATATTTT
TRBD2 | TRBJ2-7 | TRBV4-1 | . | CASSQNYPGLVYEQYF | TGCGCCAGCAGCCAAAATTACCCGGGACTAGTCTACGAGCAGTACTTC
TRBD2 | TRBJ2-7 | TRBV5-1 | . | CASSSHGEGTSPYEQYF | TGCGCCAGCAGCTCCCATGGGGAGGGGACTTCACCCTACGAGCAGTACTTC
. | TRBJ2-7 | TRBV19 | . | CASSTPGRNEQYF | TGTGCCAGTAGTACCCCCGGTCGCAACGAGCAGTACTTC
. | TRBJ1-1 | TRBV19 | once | CASSTLLTEAFF | TGTGCCAGTAGTACCCTACTCACTGAAGCTTTCTTT
. | TRBJ1-1 | TRBV3-1/TRBV3-2 | . | CASSQDLQGRDCTEAFF | TGTGCCAGCAGCCAAGATCTGCAGGGTCGCGATTGCACTGAAGCTTTCTTT
. | TRBJ1-2 | TRBV7-6 | . | CASSAAGLDGYTF | TGTGCCAGCAGCGCGGCGGGGCTCGATGGCTACACCTTC
. | TRBJ1-1 | TRBV20-1 | . | CSARGPTEAFF | TGCAGTGCTAGAGGGCCCACTGAAGCTTTCTTT
TRBD2 | TRBJ2-7 | TRBV27 | . | CASSSALAGDPYEQYF | TGTGCCAGCAGTTCCGCCCTAGCGGGGGACCCCTACGAGCAGTACTTC
. | TRBJ2-7 | TRBV6-5 | . | CASSYQRSSYEQCF | TGTGCCAGCAGTTACCAGCGAAGCTCCTACGAGCAGTGCTTC
TRBD2 | TRBJ2-3 | TRBV9 | . | CASSTGTSGGADTQYF | TGTGCCAGCAGCACCGGGACTAGCGGGGGGGCGGATACGCAGTATTTT
TRBD2 | TRBJ2-2 | TRBV9 | . | CASSVEASGGFNTGELFF | TGTGCCAGCAGCGTAGAGGCTAGCGGGGGATTCAACACCGGGGAGCTGTTTTTT
. | TRBJ1-5 | TRBV24-1 | . | CATGGGGENQPQHF | TGTGCCACCGGAGGCGGGGGGGAAAATCAGCCCCAGCATTTT
. | TRBJ2-3 | TRBV19 | . | CASSISGQQDTQYF | TGTGCCAGTAGTATCTCCGGACAGCAAGATACGCAGTATTTT
TRBD1 | TRBJ2-5 | TRBV9 | . | CASSLTGDQETQYF | TGTGCCAGCAGCCTTACAGGGGACCAAGAGACCCAGTACTTC
TRBD2 | TRBJ2-5 | TRBV9 | . | CASSVVGGAQETQYF | TGTGCCAGCAGCGTAGTCGGGGGGGCCCAGGAGACCCAGTACTTC
. | TRBJ1-3 | TRBV5-8 | . | CASSLSSAGNTIYF | TGTGCCAGCAGCTTGTCGAGTGCTGGAAACACCATATATTTT
. | TRBJ1-2 | TRBV24-1 | . | CATRDSLYGYTF | TGTGCCACCAGGGACAGCCTATATGGCTACACCTTC
TRBD1 | TRBJ2-7 | TRBV6-5 | . | CASSYLGTGKIRKYF | TGTGCCAGCAGTTACCTCGGGACAGGGAAAATAAGGAAGTACTTC
. | TRBJ1-1 | TRBV5-1 | . | CASSLDGNMNTEAFF | TGCGCCAGCAGCTTGGACGGGAACATGAACACTGAAGCTTTCTTT
. | TRBJ2-5 | TRBV12-3/TRBV12-4 | . | CASSLGPQETQYF | TGTGCCAGCAGTCTGGGGCCCCAAGAGACCCAGTACTTC
TRBD1 | TRBJ1-4 | TRBV7-9 | . | CASSKDRADEKLFF | TGTGCCAGCAGCAAGGACAGGGCCGATGAAAAACTGTTTTTT
TRBD1 | TRBJ1-2 | TRBV5-6 | . | CASSWGQINYGYTF | TGTGCCAGCAGCTGGGGACAGATTAACTATGGCTACACCTTC
. | TRBJ2-3 | TRBV10-3 | . | CAISPSIAADTQYF | TGTGCCATCAGCCCATCTATAGCGGCAGATACGCAGTATTTT
. | TRBJ2-7 | TRBV6-2/TRBV6-3 | . | CASSYRREYEQYF | TGTGCCAGCAGTTACCGCAGGGAATACGAGCAGTACTTC
. | TRBJ2-3 | TRBV9 | . | CASSVAGVTDTQYF | TGTGCCAGCAGCGTAGCAGGGGTTACAGATACGCAGTATTTT
. | TRBJ2-7 | TRBV6-5 | once | CASSYSRDTTYEQYF | TGTGCCAGCAGTTACTCCCGGGACACAACCTACGAGCAGTACTTC
. | TRBJ1-2 | TRBV2 | . | CASSGRAYTF | TGTGCCAGCAGTGGCAGGGCTTACACCTTC
TRBD1 | TRBJ2-7 | TRBV4-3 | . | CASSQDRTGSSYEQYF | TGCGCCAGCAGCCAAGATAGGACAGGGTCCTCCTACGAGCAGTACTTC
. | TRBJ1-2 | TRBV5-4 | . | CASSLVDGGVYGYTF | TGTGCCAGCAGCTTGGTGGACGGGGGTGTCTATGGCTACACCTTC
. | TRBJ1-1 | TRBV10-3 | . | CAISESTQGRDTEAFF | TGTGCCATCAGTGAGTCGACTCAGGGGAGAGACACTGAAGCTTTCTTT
TRBD1 | TRBJ1-5 | TRBV2 | . | CASSVDRGRFQPQHF | TGTGCCAGCAGTGTAGACAGGGGGAGGTTTCAGCCCCAGCATTTT
. | TRBJ1-3 | TRBV12-3/TRBV12-4 | few | CASSLGGRNTIYF | TGTGCCAGCAGTTTGGGGGGACGAAACACCATATATTTT
TRBD1 | TRBJ1-1 | TRBV5-1 | . | CASSVGQGAYTEAFF | TGCGCCAGCAGCGTTGGACAGGGGGCGTACACTGAAGCTTTCTTT
. | TRBJ1-5 | TRBV2 | once | CASSGRGVGRGNQPQHF | TGTGCCAGCAGTGGTCGGGGGGTTGGACGGGGTAATCAGCCCCAGCATTTT